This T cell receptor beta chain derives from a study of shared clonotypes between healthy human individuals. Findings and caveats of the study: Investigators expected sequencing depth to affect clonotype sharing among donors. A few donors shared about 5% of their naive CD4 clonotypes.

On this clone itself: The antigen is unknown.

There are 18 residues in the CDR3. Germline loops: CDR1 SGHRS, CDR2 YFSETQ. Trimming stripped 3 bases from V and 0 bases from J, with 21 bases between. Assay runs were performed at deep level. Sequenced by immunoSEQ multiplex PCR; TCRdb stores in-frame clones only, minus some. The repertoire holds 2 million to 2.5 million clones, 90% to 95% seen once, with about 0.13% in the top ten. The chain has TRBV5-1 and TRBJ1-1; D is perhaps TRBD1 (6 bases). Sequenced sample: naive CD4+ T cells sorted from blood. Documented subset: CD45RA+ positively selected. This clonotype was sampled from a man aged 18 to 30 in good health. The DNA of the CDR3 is TGCGCCAGCAGCTCACTAGGGGTGACAGGAATGGTGAACACTGAAGCTTTCTTT. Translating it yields CASSSLGVTGMVNTEAFF. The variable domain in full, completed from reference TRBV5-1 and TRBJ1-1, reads KAGVTQTPRYLIKTRGQQVTLSCSPISGHRSVSWYQQTPGQGLQFLFEYFSETQRNKGNFPGRFSGRQFSNSRSEMNVSTLELGDSALYLCASSSLGVTGMVNTEAFFGQGTRLTVV.